Below, 25 T cell receptor beta chains from the same sample are listed, as sequenced in a study of patients and donors after allogeneic stem cell transplantation. Each CDR3 protein gets one entry after TCRdb re-called the RT-PCR reads with MiXCR. The sample shows about a million distinct CDR3 sequences, over 15% of them seen only once. The sample consisted of blood, either unsorted or a sorted T cell fraction (not recorded which). These receptors were collected from a human donor who was either an allogeneic HSCT recipient or a stem cell or donor lymphocyte infusion donor (not recorded which). It is not recorded whose cells these are; they may come from a transplant donor.

V gene TRBV3-1 combines with J gene TRBJ2-1, with 8 bases matching TRBD2. The V gene end was trimmed by 4 bases and the J gene end by 4 bases; junction bases not matched to a gene: 6. The V gene's germline CDR1 is LGHDT and CDR2 YNNKEL (reference sequence). CDR3 size: 15 residues. The CDR3 is CASSRELAEYNEQFF. Written as DNA, the CDR3 is TGTGCCAGCAGCCGGGAACTAGCGGAATACAATGAGCAGTTCTTC.

The chain couples TRBV20-1 to TRBJ1-1; TRBD1 aligns across 9 bases. The CDR3 spans 13 residues. Trimming at V came to 6 bases and at J to 4 bases, leaving 6 bases not matched to a gene. Germline loops: CDR1 DFQATT, CDR2 SNEGSKA (reference sequence). CDR3 sequence: CSAFDRGFTEAFF. DNA for the CDR3: TGCAGTGCATTTGACAGGGGGTTCACTGAAGCTTTCTTT.

In this sample, this clonotype turned up a few times. The V and J genes are TRBV28 and TRBJ2-7, with D possibly TRBD1 on 5 matching bases. This CDR3 spans 14 amino acids. Germline-derived CDR1 and CDR2 are MDHEN and SYDVKM. Trimming took off 5 bases at V and 3 bases at J, with 14 bases between the two ends. The CDR3 loop is CASSPPGQIYEQYF. The DNA of the CDR3 is TGTGCCAGCAGTCCACCAGGGCAGATCTACGAGCAGTACTTC.

A few counts support this clonotype. This chain connects TRBV28 to TRBJ2-1; D is perhaps TRBD1 (5 bases). This CDR3 spans 16 amino acids. Between the trimmed V and J ends, which lost 6 bases and 1 base, there was a span of 16 bases. CDR1 MDHEN and CDR2 SYDVKM come from the germline V gene. In nucleotides, the CDR3 is TGTGCCAGCAGCCCCGTAAGGGGTAGGTCCTACAATGAGCAGTTCTTC. Protein product: CASSPVRGRSYNEQFF.

This clonotype was recorded many times. This chain uses TRBV12-3 or TRBV12-4 with TRBJ2-1, with D perhaps TRBD2 (5 bases). The V and J ends lost 7 bases and 5 bases respectively, with 12 bases between them. CDR3 length equals 13 residues. CDR3: CASTEDGDNEQFF. In nucleotides, the CDR3 is TGTGCCAGCACCGAGGACGGGGACAATGAGCAGTTCTTC.

The chain joins TRBV6-2 or TRBV6-3 to TRBJ1-1; 12 positions match TRBD1. After removal of 2 bases from V and 0 bases from J, the junction contained 10 bases not matched to a gene. This CDR3 contains 19 residues. Germline V gives CDR1 MNHEY, CDR2 SVGEGT. The CDR3 coding sequence is TGTGCCAGCAGTTACCAACCTCCTGGGACAGGGGGCATGAACACTGAAGCTTTCTTT. It specifies CASSYQPPGTGGMNTEAFF.

The V and J genes are TRBV20-1 and TRBJ1-6; 7 bases agree with TRBD1. Germline V CDR1 and CDR2: DFQATT, SNEGSKA (reference sequence). Unmatched junction bases numbered 7, after V lost 5 bases and J lost 9 bases. This CDR3 has 13 amino acids. The CDR3 sequence is CSAAGTDTSPLHF. In DNA, the CDR3 is TGCAGTGCTGCCGGGACAGATACTTCACCCCTCCACTTT.

This clonotype was seen a few times. The J gene is TRBJ2-1, the V gene TRBV4-2, with 14 bases identical to TRBD2. The germline gives CDR1 LGHNA, CDR2 YNFKEQ. V dropped 3 bases and J dropped 7; count of bases not matched to a gene: 8. This CDR3 spans 17 amino acids. The CDR3 sequence is CASSQGGLAGVYNEQFF. The CDR3 DNA sequence: TGTGCCAGCAGCCAGGGGGGACTAGCGGGAGTTTATAATGAGCAGTTCTTC.

The chain combines TRBV24-1 with TRBJ2-3; 10 positions match TRBD1. Looked up from germline, CDR1 is KGHDR and CDR2 is SFDVKD. The CDR3 is made up of 18 amino acids. V was pared by 4 bases and J by 3 bases, with 12 bases of the junction left unmatched. The CDR3 region is CATSDRRRGQGVTDTQYF. CDR3 bases: TGTGCCACCAGTGACCGGCGACGAGGACAGGGGGTAACAGATACGCAGTATTTT.

Here the CDR3 reads CSARDPGRSNQPQHF. As DNA, the CDR3 is TGCAGTGCTAGAGATCCTGGACGGTCCAATCAGCCCCAGCATTTT. The chain couples TRBV20-1 to TRBJ1-5; D is unclear. Germline CDR1 is DFQATT and CDR2 is SNEGSKA (reference sequence). The germline V and J ends were trimmed by 0 bases and 3 bases, with 12 bases remaining between them. The CDR3 loop spans 15 amino acids.

The chain links TRBV18 to TRBJ2-7, with D tentatively TRBD1 (5 bases). This CDR3 is 15 amino acids long. Trimming stripped 5 bases from V and 3 bases from J, with 17 bases between. CDR1 is KGHSH, CDR2 LQKENI, per germline. CDR3: CASSVADTENYEQYF. The CDR3, as DNA: TGTGCCAGCTCAGTCGCGGACACTGAGAACTACGAGCAGTACTTC.

The gene calls are TRBV2 and TRBJ1-4, with D perhaps matching TRBD1 (5 bases). This CDR3 spans 15 amino acids. Germline values: CDR1 SNHLY, CDR2 FYNNEI. With 7 bases removed from V and 0 bases from J, the gap between germline ends came to 12 bases. CDR3 amino acids: CASTSDRTTNEKLFF. CDR3 sequence (DNA): TGTGCCAGCACCAGTGACAGAACAACTAATGAAAAACTGTTTTTT.

Only a few counts were recorded for this clonotype. V gene TRBV20-1 combines with J gene TRBJ1-4; D possibly corresponds to TRBD1 (5 bases). Germline loops: CDR1 DFQATT, CDR2 SNEGSKA (reference sequence). The CDR3 is 14 amino acids. Trimming shortened V by 0 bases and J by 7 bases, and 12 bases separated the two germline ends. The CDR3 sequence: CSARDTTGPEKLFF. The CDR3 nucleotides read TGCAGTGCTAGAGACACCACAGGCCCTGAAAAACTGTTTTTT.

Worth noting for this clonotype: A read error is possible here, since a much larger clone lies one base away. The rearrangement uses TRBV6-6 and TRBJ1-2; 7 nucleotides agree with TRBD1. The CDR3 is 12 amino acids. Germline CDR1 MNHNY, CDR2 SVGAGI (reference sequence). The V segment lost 5 bases and the J segment 5 bases; nucleotides outside the gene matches: 2. The CDR3 loop reads CASSTGEYGYTF. CDR3 DNA sequence: TGTGCCAGCAGTACAGGGGAATATGGCTACACCTTC.

In its sample, this clonotype was seen a few times. V and J are TRBV6-1 and TRBJ2-7, with D maybe TRBD1 (6 bases). Trimming pared 5 bases from V and 5 bases from J, leaving 22 bases between. Germline V gives CDR1 MNHNS, CDR2 SASEGT. This CDR3 region has 16 residues. The CDR3, as DNA: TGTGCCAGCAGTAGTACGCCGGACAGAAACCACCACGAGCAGTACTTC. Amino acid sequence: CASSSTPDRNHHEQYF.

Ten or more counts support this clonotype. This sequence joins TRBV7-9 and TRBJ2-3; D ambiguous. The germline V gene has CDR1 SEHNR and CDR2 FQNEAQ (reference sequence). The CDR3 spans 12 residues. Trimming left V 4 bases short and J 4 bases short, with 6 bases between. The CDR3 is CASSSLSDTQYF. For the CDR3, the DNA is TGTGCCAGCAGCTCTCTGTCAGATACGCAGTATTTT. Full variable domain (outside the CDR3, taken from reference TRBV7-9 and TRBJ2-3): DTGVSQNPRHKITKRGQNVTFRCDPISEHNRLYWYRQTLGQGPEFLTYFQNEAQLEKSRLLSDRFSAERPKGSFSTLEIQRTEQGDSAMYLCASSSLSDTQYFGPGTRLTVL.

The rearrangement links TRBV6-1 to TRBJ1-5; possibly TRBD1 for D (5 bases). The germline V and J ends were trimmed by 0 bases and 7 bases, with 16 bases remaining between them. The CDR3 is made up of 16 amino acids. The V gene's germline CDR1 is MNHNS and CDR2 SASEGT. The CDR3 region has the DNA TGTGCCAGCAGTGAAGCCCTGGGGGGGTCGCGCCAGCCCCAGCATTTT. Protein: CASSEALGGSRQPQHF.

Only a few counts were recorded for this clonotype. J is TRBJ1-2 and V is TRBV2; no firm D call. This CDR3 is 13 amino acids long. Germline V gene sequence: CDR1 SNHLY, CDR2 FYNNEI. Deletions cut 8 bases from V and 5 bases from J, with 15 bases between. CDR3 sequence (DNA): TGTGCCAGCCTTTCTGACAAAGTTTATGGCTACACCTTC. This gives the protein CASLSDKVYGYTF. The full variable domain, with the rest looked up from reference TRBV2 and TRBJ1-2, is EPEVTQTPSHQVTQMGQEVILRCVPISNHLYFYWYRQILGQKVEFLVSFYNNEISEKSEIFDDQFSVERPDGSNFTLKIRSTKLEDSAMYFCASLSDKVYGYTFGSGTRLTVV.

This clonotype turned up a few times. The chain employs TRBV20-1 and TRBJ2-4; perhaps TRBD1 as D (6 bases). Trimming stripped 5 bases from V and 4 bases from J, with 15 bases between. Per germline, CDR1 DFQATT and CDR2 SNEGSKA (reference sequence). This CDR3 spans 14 amino acids. CDR3 bases: TGCAGTGCTGGACCAGGGGCTTCGAAAAACATTCAGTACTTC. Translation: CSAGPGASKNIQYF.

CDR3 region: CSADQGAVGELFF. The CDR3 coding sequence is TGCAGTGCTGACCAGGGGGCAGTCGGGGAGCTGTTTTTT. V and J are TRBV20-1 and TRBJ2-2; 8 nucleotides line up with TRBD1. The germline V gene has CDR1 DFQATT and CDR2 SNEGSKA (reference sequence). J lost 7 bases, V lost 5 bases, and 6 bases had no gene match. This CDR3 has 13 residues.

This clonotype has only a few counts. The chain recombines TRBV20-1 with TRBJ2-3; the match to TRBD1 covers 10 bases. Per germline, CDR1 DFQATT and CDR2 SNEGSKA (reference sequence). The CDR3 spans 14 residues. After removal of 1 base from V and 3 bases from J, the junction contained 1 base not matched to a gene. CDR3 nucleotides: TGCAGTGCTAGAGTGGGACAGGGGACAGATACGCAGTATTTT. This sequence encodes CSARVGQGTDTQYF.

There are a few counts of this clonotype. The CDR3: CASSRGTGARNTIYF. The CDR3, as DNA: TGTGCCAGCAGCCGCGGGACAGGCGCCCGAAACACCATATATTTT. The chain combines TRBV12-3 or TRBV12-4 with TRBJ1-3; 8 bases line up with TRBD1. CDR3 length equals 15 residues. The junction had 9 bases not matched to a gene; V was cut back by 6 bases and J by 5 bases.

The genes are TRBV5-5 and TRBJ2-3, with 11 bases lining up with TRBD2. J was trimmed by 2 bases and V by 0 bases; bases with no gene match: 8. The CDR3 sequence is 18 residues long. Germline loops: CDR1 SGHKS, CDR2 YYEKEE (reference sequence). The CDR3 sequence: CASSLELVAGGYTDTQYF. The CDR3 coding sequence is TGTGCCAGCAGCTTGGAGCTCGTAGCGGGGGGGTACACAGATACGCAGTATTTT. The whole variable domain, filled in from reference TRBV5-5 and TRBJ2-3, reads DAGVTQSPTHLIKTRGQQVTLRCSPISGHKSVSWYQQVLGQGPQFIFQYYEKEERGRGNFPDRFSARQFPNYSSELNVNALLLGDSALYLCASSLELVAGGYTDTQYFGPGTRLTVL.

This clonotype was counted a few times. CDR3 coding DNA: TGTGCCAGCAGGGGGGGGACTAGCTCCTACGAGCAGTACTTC. Its protein product is CASRGGTSSYEQYF. The chain recombines TRBV6-1 with TRBJ2-7; 8 bases are shared with TRBD2. CDR1 is MNHNS and CDR2 is SASEGT in the germline V gene. The ends lost 6 bases at V and 0 bases at J; junction bases unmatched: 4. The CDR3 runs 14 residues.

This clonotype has only a few counts. V gene TRBV9 combines with J gene TRBJ2-7; TRBD2 agrees at 12 bases. V was clipped by 3 bases and J by 7 bases; unmatched bases: 8. Germline loops: CDR1 SGDLS, CDR2 YYNGEE. The CDR3 totals 15 residues. CDR3 loop: CASSARLAGADEQYF. The CDR3 nucleotides are TGTGCCAGCAGCGCTCGACTAGCGGGGGCAGATGAGCAGTACTTC.